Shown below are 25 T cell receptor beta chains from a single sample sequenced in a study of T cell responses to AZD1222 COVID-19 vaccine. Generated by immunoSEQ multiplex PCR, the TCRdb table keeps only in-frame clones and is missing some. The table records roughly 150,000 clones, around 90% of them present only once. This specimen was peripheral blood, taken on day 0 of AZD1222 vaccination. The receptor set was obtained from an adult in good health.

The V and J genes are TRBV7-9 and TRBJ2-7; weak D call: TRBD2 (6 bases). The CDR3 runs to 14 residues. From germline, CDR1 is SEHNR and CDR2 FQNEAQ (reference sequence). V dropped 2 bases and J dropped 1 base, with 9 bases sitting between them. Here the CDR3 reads CASSLTSKSYEQYF. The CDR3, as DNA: TGTGCCAGCAGCTTAACTAGCAAGTCCTACGAGCAGTACTTC.

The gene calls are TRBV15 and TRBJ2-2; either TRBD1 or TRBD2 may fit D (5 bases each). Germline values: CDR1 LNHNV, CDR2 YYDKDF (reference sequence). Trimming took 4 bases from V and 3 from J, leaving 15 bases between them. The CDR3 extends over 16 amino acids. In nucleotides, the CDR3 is TGTGCCACCAGCACCGAATGGGGGTGGGACACCGGGGAGCTGTTTTTT. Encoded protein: CATSTEWGWDTGELFF.

CDR3 residues: CASWEAGSYEQYF. DNA of the CDR3: TGTGCCAGCTGGGAGGCAGGTTCCTACGAGCAGTACTTC. V gene TRBV5-6 combines with J gene TRBJ2-7, with D possibly TRBD2 on 6 matching bases. The CDR3 sequence is 13 residues long. CDR1 and CDR2 (germline): SGHDT, YYEEEE. With 7 bases removed from V and 1 base from J, the gap between germline ends came to 12 bases.

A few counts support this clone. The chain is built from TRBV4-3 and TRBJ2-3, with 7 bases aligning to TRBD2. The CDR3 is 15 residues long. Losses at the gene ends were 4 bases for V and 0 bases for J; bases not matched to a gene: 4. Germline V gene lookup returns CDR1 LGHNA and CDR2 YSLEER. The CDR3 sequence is CASSPRDYSTDTQYF. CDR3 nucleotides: TGCGCCAGCAGCCCCCGGGACTATAGCACAGATACGCAGTATTTT.

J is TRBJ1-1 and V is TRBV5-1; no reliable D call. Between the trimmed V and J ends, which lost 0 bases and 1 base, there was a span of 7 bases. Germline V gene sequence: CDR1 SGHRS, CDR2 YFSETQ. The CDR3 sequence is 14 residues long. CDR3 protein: CASSLDPQNTEAFF. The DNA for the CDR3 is TGCGCCAGCAGCTTGGACCCCCAGAACACTGAAGCTTTCTTT.

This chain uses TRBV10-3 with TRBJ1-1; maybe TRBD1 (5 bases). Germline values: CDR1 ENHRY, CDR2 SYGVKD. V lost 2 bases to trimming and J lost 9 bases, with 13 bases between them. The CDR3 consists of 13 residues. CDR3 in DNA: TGTGCCATCAGTGAGGGCCAGGGACGTCAAGCTTTCTTT. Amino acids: CAISEGQGRQAFF.

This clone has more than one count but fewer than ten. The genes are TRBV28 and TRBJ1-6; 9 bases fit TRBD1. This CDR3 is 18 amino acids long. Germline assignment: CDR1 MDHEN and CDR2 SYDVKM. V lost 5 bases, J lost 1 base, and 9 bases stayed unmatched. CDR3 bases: TGTGCCAGCAGTAACGAACGGACAGGGGAATCCTATAATTCACCCCTCCACTTT. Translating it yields CASSNERTGESYNSPLHF.

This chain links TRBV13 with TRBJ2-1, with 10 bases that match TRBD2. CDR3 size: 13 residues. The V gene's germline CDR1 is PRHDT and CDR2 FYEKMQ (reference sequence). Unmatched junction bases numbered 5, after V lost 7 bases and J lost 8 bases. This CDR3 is CASKAGGPYEQFF. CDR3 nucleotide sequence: TGTGCCAGCAAAGCGGGAGGGCCATATGAGCAGTTCTTC.

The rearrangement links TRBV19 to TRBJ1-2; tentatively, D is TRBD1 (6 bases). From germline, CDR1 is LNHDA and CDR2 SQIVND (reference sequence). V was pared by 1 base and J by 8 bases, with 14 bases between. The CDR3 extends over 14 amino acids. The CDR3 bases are TGTGCCAGTAGTATAGCTGGGGGCGCGGAAGGCTACACCTTC. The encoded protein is CASSIAGGAEGYTF.

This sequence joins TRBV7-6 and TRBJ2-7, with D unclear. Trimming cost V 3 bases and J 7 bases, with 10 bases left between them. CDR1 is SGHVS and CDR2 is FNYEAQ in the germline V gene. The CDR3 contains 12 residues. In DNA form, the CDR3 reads TGTGCCAGCAGCTTGGGTCTAGGAGAGCAGTACTTC. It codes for CASSLGLGEQYF.

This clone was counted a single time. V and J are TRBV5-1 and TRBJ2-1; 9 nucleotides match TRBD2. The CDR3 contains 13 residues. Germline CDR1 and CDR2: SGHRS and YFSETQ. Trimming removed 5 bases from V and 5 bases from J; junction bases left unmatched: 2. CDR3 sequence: CASSLAGNNEQFF. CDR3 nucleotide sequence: TGCGCCAGCAGTCTAGCGGGAAACAATGAGCAGTTCTTC.

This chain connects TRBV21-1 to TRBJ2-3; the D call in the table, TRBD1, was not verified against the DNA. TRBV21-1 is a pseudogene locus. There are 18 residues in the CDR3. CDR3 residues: CASSKKRRRDREGDTQYF. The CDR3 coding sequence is TGTGCCAGCAGCAAAAAACGAAGGAGGGACAGGGAAGGAGATACGCAGTATTTT.

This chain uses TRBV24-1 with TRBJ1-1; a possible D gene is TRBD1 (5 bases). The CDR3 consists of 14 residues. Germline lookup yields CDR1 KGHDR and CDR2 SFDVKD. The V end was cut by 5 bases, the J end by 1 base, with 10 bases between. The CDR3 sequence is CATSAGGENTEAFF. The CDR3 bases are TGTGCCACCAGTGCTGGGGGGGAGAACACTGAAGCTTTCTTT.

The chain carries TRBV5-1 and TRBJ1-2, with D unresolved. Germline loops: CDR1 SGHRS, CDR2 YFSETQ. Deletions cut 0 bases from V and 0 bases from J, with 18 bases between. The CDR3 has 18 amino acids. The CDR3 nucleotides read TGCGCCAGCAGCTTGGGCCCGATGTCGTCTGTAGCTAACTATGGCTACACCTTC. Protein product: CASSLGPMSSVANYGYTF.

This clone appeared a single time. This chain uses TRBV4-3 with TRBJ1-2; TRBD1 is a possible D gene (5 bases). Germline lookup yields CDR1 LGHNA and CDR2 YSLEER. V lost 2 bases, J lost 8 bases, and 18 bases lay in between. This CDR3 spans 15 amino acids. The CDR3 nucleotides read TGCGCCAGCAGCCAATTTCGGGGAGGGACGTGGGGCTACACCTTC. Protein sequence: CASSQFRGGTWGYTF.

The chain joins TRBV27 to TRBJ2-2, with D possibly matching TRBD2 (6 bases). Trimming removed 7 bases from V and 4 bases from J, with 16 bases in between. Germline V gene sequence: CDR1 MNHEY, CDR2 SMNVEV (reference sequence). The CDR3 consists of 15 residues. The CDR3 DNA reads TGTGCCAGCAAGCTCTTGCGGGACCTCACCGGGGAGCTGTTTTTT. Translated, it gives CASKLLRDLTGELFF.

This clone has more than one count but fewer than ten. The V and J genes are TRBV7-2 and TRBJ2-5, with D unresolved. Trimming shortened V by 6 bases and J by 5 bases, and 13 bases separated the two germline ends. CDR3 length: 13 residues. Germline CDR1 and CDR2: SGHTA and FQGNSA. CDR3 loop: CASSPGFYETQYF. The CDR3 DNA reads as TGTGCCAGCAGTCCCGGTTTTTATGAGACCCAGTACTTC. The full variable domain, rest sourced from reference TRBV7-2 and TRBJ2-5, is GAGVSQSPSNKVTEKGKDVELRCDPISGHTALYWYRQSLGQGLEFLIYFQGNSAPDKSGLPSDRFSAERTGGSVSTLTIQRTQQEDSAVYLCASSPGFYETQYFGPGTRLLVL.

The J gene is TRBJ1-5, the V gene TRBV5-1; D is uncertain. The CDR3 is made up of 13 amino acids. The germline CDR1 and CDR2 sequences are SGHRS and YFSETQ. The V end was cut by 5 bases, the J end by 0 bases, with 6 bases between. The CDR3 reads CASRKDSNQPQHF. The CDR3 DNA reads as TGCGCCAGCAGGAAGGATAGCAATCAGCCCCAGCATTTT.

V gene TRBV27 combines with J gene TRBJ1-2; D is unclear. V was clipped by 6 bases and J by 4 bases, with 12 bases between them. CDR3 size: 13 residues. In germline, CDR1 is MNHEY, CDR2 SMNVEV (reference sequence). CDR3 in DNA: TGTGCCAGCAGCCCCCGGTCGGGCTATGGCTACACCTTC. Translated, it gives CASSPRSGYGYTF.

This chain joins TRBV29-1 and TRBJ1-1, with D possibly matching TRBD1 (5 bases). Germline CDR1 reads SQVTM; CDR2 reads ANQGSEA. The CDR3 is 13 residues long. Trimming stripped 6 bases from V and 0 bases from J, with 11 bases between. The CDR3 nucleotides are TGCAGCGTCGCACTGGGACTGAACACTGAAGCTTTCTTT. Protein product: CSVALGLNTEAFF. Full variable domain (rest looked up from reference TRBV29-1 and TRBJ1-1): SAVISQKPSRDICQRGTSLTIQCQVDSQVTMMFWYRQQPGQSLTLIATANQGSEATYESGFVIDKFPISRPNLTFSTLTVSNMSPEDSSIYLCSVALGLNTEAFFGQGTRLTVV.

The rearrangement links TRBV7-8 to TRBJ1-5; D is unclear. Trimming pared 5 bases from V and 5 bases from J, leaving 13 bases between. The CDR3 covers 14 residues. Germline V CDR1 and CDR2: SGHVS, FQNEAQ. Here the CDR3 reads CASSVSGHYQPQHF. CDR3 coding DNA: TGTGCCAGCAGCGTGTCAGGCCATTATCAGCCCCAGCATTTT.

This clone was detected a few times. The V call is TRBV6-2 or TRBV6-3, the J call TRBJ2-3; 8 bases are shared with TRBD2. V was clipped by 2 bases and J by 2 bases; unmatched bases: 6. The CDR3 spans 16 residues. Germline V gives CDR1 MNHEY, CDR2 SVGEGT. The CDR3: CASSYEAGVDTDTQYF. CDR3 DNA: TGTGCCAGCAGTTACGAAGCGGGAGTGGACACAGATACGCAGTATTTT.

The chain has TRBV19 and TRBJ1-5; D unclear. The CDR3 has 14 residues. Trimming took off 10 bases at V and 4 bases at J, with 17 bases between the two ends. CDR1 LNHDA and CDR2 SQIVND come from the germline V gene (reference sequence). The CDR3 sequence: CATLPSWGNQPQHF. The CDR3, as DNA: TGTGCCACCCTGCCGTCCTGGGGAAATCAGCCCCAGCATTTT.

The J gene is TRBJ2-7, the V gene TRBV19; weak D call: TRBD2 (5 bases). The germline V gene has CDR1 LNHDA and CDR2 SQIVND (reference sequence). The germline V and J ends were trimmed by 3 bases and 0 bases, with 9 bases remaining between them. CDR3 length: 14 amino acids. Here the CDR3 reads CASSMGSGSYEQYF. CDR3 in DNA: TGTGCCAGTAGTATGGGGAGCGGCTCCTACGAGCAGTACTTC.

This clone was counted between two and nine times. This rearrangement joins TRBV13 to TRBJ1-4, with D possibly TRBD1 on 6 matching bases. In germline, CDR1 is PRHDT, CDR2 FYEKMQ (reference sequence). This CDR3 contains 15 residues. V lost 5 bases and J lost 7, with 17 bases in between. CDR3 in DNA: TGTGCCAGCAGCGCGGCGGGTAAGGGGGGTGAAAAACTGTTTTTT. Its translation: CASSAAGKGGEKLFF.